Described below is a single T cell receptor (beta chain) sequence and its context. It has no known antigen specificity. Library preparation employed the immunoSEQ multiplex PCR assay. For the multiplex PCR, a mixture combining 60 forward primers for TCR Vbeta segments and 13 reverse primers for TCR Jbeta segments was used. Amplification of the CDR3 region of rearranged TCR beta genes was performed with a multiplex PCR assay on genomic DNA. Amplified TCR beta libraries were sequenced as 87-base-pair reads on the Illumina HiSeq System. In the authors' own workflow: A later analysis tallied some 79 million unique TCR beta chains across the roughly 610 repertoires, and approximately 9.9 million of those chains were shared by two or more donors. A nearest-neighbor algorithm error-corrected the raw reads and collapsed the reads into unique sequences, merging closely related sequences to remove PCR and sequencing errors. V, D and J gene segments were assigned by aligning CDR3 sequences to IMGT reference sequences. For a sequence to be retained, a match of at least six nucleotides was required to both a V gene segment and a J gene segment. Rearrangements were called productive when the CDR3 lacked stop codons and stayed in frame with V and J; all others were non-productive. CDR3 was defined by IMGT convention, running from the second conserved V-encoded cysteine to the conserved J-encoded phenylalanine. Sequences without an unambiguous match to a single V gene segment were excluded from the earlier analysis of about 600 of the donors. An earlier analysis of around 600 of the donors classified V segments as functional when productive rearrangements were above 56.7% and as segregating when the standard deviation between donors was above 5%. A statistical classification framework was developed to diagnose cytomegalovirus status using the catalog of TCR beta chain sequences. In a later analysis, TCR nucleotide sequences were compared against IMGT/GENE-DB human TR gene sequences so that V and J genes could be assigned. The TCRdist pipeline was used in a later analysis to assign CDR3 sequences and most-parsimonious VDJ recombination scenarios. In a later analysis, every TCR beta chain was defined by the combination of its CDR3 amino acid sequence and its V-gene family, and reads without a unique V-gene family were dropped. To address suspected cross-contamination and a sequencing artifact, a later analysis removed approximately 590 highly shared, low-generation-probability nucleotide sequences. A later analysis calculated a clonal expansion index for each public chain from normalized within-repertoire ranks of inferred template counts. In a later analysis, generation probabilities were computed using a VDJ recombination model fitted to out-of-frame rearrangements, and the results were checked against IGoR. A later analysis scored TCR-TCR, TCR-HLA and TCR-CMV co-occurrence with hypergeometric tests, applying a repertoire-size bias correction to TCR pairs. A later analysis estimated false discovery rates by permuting HLA or CMV assignments 20 times. A later analysis grouped co-occurring TCRs with DBSCAN, adding TCRdist sequence similarity when clustering within HLA-allele-positive subsets. Repertoires with fewer than 30,000 or more than 120,000 public chains, plus five repertoires with anomalous nucleotide sharing, were excluded from co-occurrence clustering. TCRdb carries this immuneACCESS record with in-frame sequences only. Its versions omit some clonotypes, under half of them owing to an unresolved V gene in the studies checked, with the rest unexplained. The DNA gave D and trimming, while V, J and clone size come from that table. This sample's table lists fewer than 200,000 clones. The ten most abundant clones make up 6.5% of the sample.

The cohort was made up of about 610 healthy bone marrow donors. At the time of sampling, all cohort members were nominally healthy, though unrecorded immune exposures were likely present. The donor was CMV seronegative and belonged to the group of 350 to 400 seronegative cohort members. Every donor gave a peripheral blood sample, and the peripheral blood mononuclear cells from that sample were used for TCR beta sequencing. The Qiagen DNeasy Blood Extraction Kit was used to extract genomic DNA from the blood cell samples. The sample originates from a study of cytomegalovirus exposure and HLA in healthy donors (dated by TCRdb to 2016 to 2017). About the full investigation: In an earlier analysis of 450 to 750 of the donors, 250 to 300 Gb of sequence data and 90 million to 130 million unique TCR beta sequences from about 190 million T cells were reported. An early release covering roughly 640 HLA-typed donors comprised about 310 gigabases of sequencing data and around 85 million unique TCR sequences. Of the 398 genotyped donors, about 84% fell in the genetic ancestry cluster associated with self-reported Caucasian donors. The study aimed to test whether cataloging public T cell receptors could reveal signatures of past pathogen exposure. The study used immunosequencing to profile the T cell repertoires of approximately 650 subjects and linked those repertoires to cytomegalovirus serostatus. Along with the approximately 620-subject first cohort, a separate validation cohort of over 90 different subjects was used. The study combined high-throughput TCR immunosequencing, statistical association of individual TCRs with disease status, and machine learning to predict cytomegalovirus infection status. A later analysis re-analyzed previously published TCR beta repertoires from 550 to 700 donors and added high-resolution HLA genotyping to study TCR occurrence patterns. Rather than drawing on any new phenotypic data, the later analysis identified candidate immune exposures from TCR beta sequences and the way those sequences occurred across donors. In an earlier analysis of 500 to 650 of the donors, high-throughput TCR beta sequencing was used to judge whether each TCR beta V gene segment behaved as functional or pseudogenic. Donor age, sex, ethnicity and CMV serostatus were compiled alongside the repertoire data. A later genetic analysis used genome-wide SNP genotypes for about 55% of the 666 donors, treating that subset as a discovery cohort. All discovery cohort repertoires had been generated on a single sequencing platform. Both class I and class II loci were covered by HLA typing, at four-digit resolution. The number of donors typed differed by locus, with about 629-640 for A, B, C, DRB1 and DQB1, roughly 520 for DQA1, 600 to 610 for DPA1, and some 470 for DPB1. A handful of DR-DQ haplotypes were handled as single units for association and clustering because linkage in the cohort was strong. Among approximately 370 genotyped donors of the cohort, an average of about 240,000 unique TCR beta nucleotide sequences was sequenced per donor, of which approximately 19% were non-productive. Broad study findings and their caveats: A further reported finding was that TCR beta sequences accurately predicted the HLA-A and HLA-B alleles for most subjects in the first cohort. In a later genetic analysis, fewer N-insertions in productive TCRs were reported among donors in an Asian-associated ancestry cluster than the roughly 700-donor mean. Correlated functional status among segregating V segments might reflect linkage disequilibrium, but an unknown experimental factor could not be ruled out. Because counts were too low, about 18 rarely observed V segments, including chromosome 9 orphons, were excluded from the earlier analysis of several hundred of the donors. In an earlier analysis of fewer than 750 of the donors, most TCR beta V segments were observed in productive rearrangements about 90% or about 30% of the time, broadly matching IMGT annotations. Assigning TCR associations to individual alleles was difficult when HLA alleles, especially DR and DQ, strongly co-occurred. The 87-base-pair reads could not distinguish some IMGT-functional V segments, including TRBV6-2 and TRBV6-3, so those segments were excluded. In a later analysis, HLA-associated TCR beta chains were found to be more clonally expanded and to have lower generation probabilities than equally common non-associated chains. In both the original and validation cohorts, the classifier was reported to diagnose cytomegalovirus status with high specificity and sensitivity. Most CMV-associated TCR beta chains appeared to be HLA-restricted in a later analysis, and the HLA associations seemed to be driven largely by CMV exposure. At a false discovery rate of 0.05, a later analysis linked 15,000 to 20,000 TCR beta sequences to specific HLA alleles. Most TCR sequences were observed very rarely across donors, whereas some public TCRs were present in many individuals. A later genetic analysis associated a missense DCLRE1C variant with V-gene and J-gene trimming of TCR beta chains, and an independent cohort replicated the association. In a later analysis, several top co-occurrence clusters were reported to appear linked to parvovirus B19, influenza, CMV and Epstein-Barr virus. CMV serostatus was the only immune exposure information available for the cohort. The study listed approximately 150 TCR beta chains as associated with cytomegalovirus. A later analysis found that TCR association rates varied across HLA loci, with DRB1 alleles showing the most associated TCRs and HLA-C alleles the fewest. In vitro tests confirmed that a few of the cytomegalovirus-associated TCR beta chains recognize cytomegalovirus antigens. It was suggested by the authors that the approach could potentially be generalized to other disease states and immunological phenotypes. Because HLA typing was missing for some donors at each locus, association tests included only the typed subset. In this cohort, only TCR beta chains were sequenced, and detectable features were limited by the absence of alpha or paired-chain data. Roughly uniform sequencing depth across donors was assumed in presence/absence analyses, although this assumption may not hold. The sequencing pipeline was judged likely to have produced a cluster of highly shared sequence variants as a technical artifact.

Trimming at the junction amounts to 5 bases on V and 2 bases on J, and the germline ends lie 21 bases apart. The CDR3 spans 18 residues, from the cysteine through the phenylalanine. Only the CDR3 part of the read is kept: 54 bases, read in frame from the first base. Sequences SEHNR (CDR1) and FQNEAQ (CDR2) are obtained from the germline V gene (reference sequence). The sequence came from a man aged 25 to 40 in good health and CMV-seronegative. The receptor chain draws on TRBV7-9 and TRBJ2-2; TRBD2 is a weak D gene call, 6 bases matching. The sample was PBMCs. Here is the DNA: TGTGCCAGCAGCCTCCGGGGCGGGGATAAGAAAAACACCGGGGAGCTGTTTTTT. Translation gives CASSLRGGDKKNTGELFF.